Listed below are T cell receptor beta chains from one sample, sequenced in a study of blood T cell repertoires in COVID-19. TCRdb's copy holds only in-frame clones and misses some; the assay was immunoSEQ multiplex PCR. There are around 97,000 clones in the sample; more than 80% occur only once, and about 12% lies in the top ten. The sample taken for sequencing was peripheral blood. Source of these receptors: a human donor in a cohort sampled during active COVID-19. CDR3s include the opening cysteine and the closing phenylalanine or tryptophan. The D gene is left open where the match is weak. Size is omitted from some rows. Given values are once, few, many or a class for expanded clones.

>TRBJ1-1|-|TRBV7-9|once
TGTGCCAGCAGCTTTTCGAGGGACACTGAAGCTTTCTTT
CASSFSRDTEAFF
>TRBJ2-1|TRBD2|TRBV4-3|few
TGCGCCAGCAGCCCCCTGGGGGGGGACTACAATGAGCAGTTCTTC
CASSPLGGDYNEQFF
>TRBJ2-5|-|TRBV14|-
TGTGCCAGCAGCTTCGGAGGGTTGGGAGAGACCCAGTACTTC
CASSFGGLGETQYF
>TRBJ2-3|-|TRBV7-3|-
TGTGCCAGCAGCTTATCGACAGGCCTCCTTTGGGATACGCAGTATTTT
CASSLSTGLLWDTQYF
>TRBJ1-1|-|TRBV5-1|-
TGCGCCAGCAGCTTGGTTGCTGGGCAGGGTCGCACTGAAGCTTTCTTT
CASSLVAGQGRTEAFF
>TRBJ1-3|-|TRBV18|-
TGTGCCAGCTCACCCGGGACACCGACTCACTCTGGAAACACCATATATTTT
CASSPGTPTHSGNTIYF
>TRBJ2-2|TRBD2|TRBV3-1/TRBV3-2|-
TGTGCCAGCAGCCCCTACGGGGGGGGGAAAGCCGGGGAGCTGTTTTTT
CASSPYGGGKAGELFF
>TRBJ2-3|TRBD2|TRBV30|-
TGTGCCTGGAGGCAACCGGGGATGGGACTAAGCACAGATACGCAGTATTTT
CAWRQPGMGLSTDTQYF
>TRBJ1-6|-|TRBV18|-
TGTGCCAGCTCACCAGGGGGGATCAATTCACCCCTCCACTTT
CASSPGGINSPLHF
>TRBJ1-2|TRBD1|TRBV27|-
TGTGCCAGCAGCTCCGGGACAGGGGAAATTGGCTACACCTTC
CASSSGTGEIGYTF
>TRBJ2-6|-|TRBV19|-
TGTGCCAGTAGTGCTAGACAGGCTCCCTCTGGGGCCAACGTCCTGACTTTC
CASSARQAPSGANVLTF
>TRBJ1-3|-|TRBV9|-
TGTGCCAGCAGCCCCCCCAGGATTGGAAACACCATATATTTT
CASSPPRIGNTIYF
>TRBJ1-5|TRBD1|TRBV11-2|-
TGTGCCAGCAGCTTAGTGGGGACAGCGCCCCTGAAACAGCCCCAGCATTTT
CASSLVGTAPLKQPQHF
>TRBJ1-6|TRBD1|TRBV5-1|-
TGCGCCAGCAGCCCGGACAGGGGAGATAATTCACCCCTCCACTTT
CASSPDRGDNSPLHF
>TRBJ1-2|-|TRBV6-1|-
TGTGCCAGCAGTGAAGCGTGGGGGCGCGATGGCTACACCTTC
CASSEAWGRDGYTF
>TRBJ1-4|TRBD1|TRBV7-9|-
TGTGCCAGCAACACAGGGGGCCTTCGAACTAATGAAAAACTGTTTTTT
CASNTGGLRTNEKLFF
>TRBJ1-2|TRBD1|TRBV18|few
TGTGCCAGCTCATTGGCAGGGGGTTTGGATGGCTACACCTTC
CASSLAGGLDGYTF
>TRBJ1-2|-|TRBV4-1|-
TGCGCCAGCAGCCAAGATGGTCCGGGGGTAAACTATGGCTACACCTTC
CASSQDGPGVNYGYTF
>TRBJ2-2|-|TRBV5-1|-
TGCGCCAGCAGCTTGGCCCAAGGGGCCGGCTTCACCGGGGAGCTGTTTTTT
CASSLAQGAGFTGELFF
>TRBJ2-5|TRBD2|TRBV5-1|-
TGCGCCAGCAGCTTTAGCGGGGGGGCCGGTGAGACCCAGTACTTC
CASSFSGGAGETQYF
>TRBJ1-2|TRBD1|TRBV19|-
TGTGCCAGTAATACCCCCGGGACAGTCTATGGCTACACCTTC
CASNTPGTVYGYTF
>TRBJ2-3|-|TRBV4-2|-
TGTGCCAGCAGCCAAGAGAGTGTGCCCCGCACAGATACGCAGTATTTT
CASSQESVPRTDTQYF
>TRBJ1-1|-|TRBV7-2|once
TGTGCCAGCAGCTTAGCAAGCACGGTCACTGAAGCTTTCTTT
CASSLASTVTEAFF
>TRBJ2-4|-|TRBV10-3|-
TGTGCCATCAGTGAGGCAGGGACCAAAAACATTCAGTACTTC
CAISEAGTKNIQYF
>TRBJ1-6|-|TRBV27|-
TGTGCCAGCAGCCAGGATCGTGGACAGTTTAATTCACCCCTCCACTTT
CASSQDRGQFNSPLHF
>TRBJ2-7|-|TRBV3-1/TRBV3-2|-
TGTGCCAGCAGCCAAGAAGGTGGACTTAACCGATACGAGCAGTACTTC
CASSQEGGLNRYEQYF
>TRBJ2-5|TRBD1|TRBV11-2|-
TGTGCCAGCACCAAAGGACAGGGGGCTTGGGAAGAGACCCAGTACTTC
CASTKGQGAWEETQYF
>TRBJ2-7|-|TRBV4-3|-
TGCGCCAGCAGCCGCGGCGCCAGAAACGAGCAGTACTTC
CASSRGARNEQYF
>TRBJ2-1|TRBD2|TRBV3-1/TRBV3-2|-
TGTGCCAGCAGCTTCCGGACCGGGACTAGCGTCTACAATGAGCAGTTCTTC
CASSFRTGTSVYNEQFF
>TRBJ1-4|TRBD1|TRBV7-9|few
TGTGCCAGCAGCGCCGGGACAGGGAGTGAAAAACTGTTTTTT
CASSAGTGSEKLFF
>TRBJ2-3|-|TRBV30|-
TGTGCCTGGCTACCCACAGATACGCAGTATTTT
CAWLPTDTQYF
>TRBJ2-1|-|TRBV6-1|-
TGTGCCAGCAGTGAAGGGCAGGGTTGGAACAATGAGCAGTTCTTC
CASSEGQGWNNEQFF
>TRBJ2-3|-|TRBV11-2|-
TGTGCCAGCAGCTATAGGGGTGATACGCAGTATTTT
CASSYRGDTQYF
>TRBJ1-4|TRBD1|TRBV6-5|once
TGTGCCAGCAGGGGACAGGGGGTACCTGAAAAACTGTTTTTT
CASRGQGVPEKLFF
>TRBJ2-3|-|TRBV5-1|-
TGCGCCAGCGCAATGAGCGGCAAAAGCACAGATACGCAGTATTTT
CASAMSGKSTDTQYF
>TRBJ2-5|TRBD2|TRBV28|-
TGTGCCAGCAGCACTAGCGGGGGGGAGTGGACCCAGTACTTC
CASSTSGGEWTQYF
>TRBJ2-1|-|TRBV11-3|once
TGTGCCAGCAGCTTAGGCACAGGGTGGAACAATGAGCAGTTCTTC
CASSLGTGWNNEQFF
>TRBJ2-3|TRBD1|TRBV5-4|-
TGTGCCAGCAGCAAGCCGGGACAGGGGGTGACAGATACGCAGTATTTT
CASSKPGQGVTDTQYF
>TRBJ1-2|-|TRBV19|-
TGTGCCAGTAGTATGAACGCCAAAAACGACGGGGGCTACACCTTC
CASSMNAKNDGGYTF
>TRBJ2-1|-|TRBV29-1|-
TGCAGCGTTGCTGGGAGCTCCTACAATGAGCAGTTCTTC
CSVAGSSYNEQFF
>TRBJ1-5|-|TRBV18|once
TGTGCCAGCTCACCAGGGAGCAATAGCAATCAGCCCCAGCATTTT
CASSPGSNSNQPQHF
>TRBJ1-1|-|TRBV9|-
TGTGCCAGCAGCCCCCGTGGTGCCTCGGGTGAAGCTTTCTTT
CASSPRGASGEAFF
>TRBJ2-7|-|TRBV4-1|-
TGCGCCAGCAGCCAAGCACGGGCCTACGAGCAGTACTTC
CASSQARAYEQYF
>TRBJ1-4|-|TRBV21-1|-
TGTGCCAGCAGCAATTATCGGGTTGAAAAACTGTTTTTT
CASSNYRVEKLFF
>TRBJ1-3|-|TRBV7-3|-
TGTGCCAGCAGCTTATCAGGGACTAATGGAAACACCATATATTTT
CASSLSGTNGNTIYF
>TRBJ2-3|-|TRBV4-2|-
TGTGCCAGCAGCCAAGCGGGGGGCACAGATACGCAGTATTTT
CASSQAGGTDTQYF
>TRBJ2-7|-|TRBV6-1|-
TGTGCCAGCAGTGAACGGCGGGACTCCTACGAGCAGTACTTC
CASSERRDSYEQYF
>TRBJ2-4|TRBD1|TRBV12-5|once
TGTGCTAGTGGTCCCAACAGGGGGGCTCGGGAATGGGCCAAAAACATTCAGTACTTC
CASGPNRGAREWAKNIQYF
>TRBJ2-3|TRBD2|TRBV4-2|-
TGTGCCAGCAGCCAAGATGCCCGACTAGCGACCGGCACAGATACGCAGTATTTT
CASSQDARLATGTDTQYF
>TRBJ2-3|TRBD1|TRBV15|-
TGTGCCACCAGCGCCCCCGGGACAGGGCGGGATACGCAGTATTTT
CATSAPGTGRDTQYF
>TRBJ1-2|TRBD1|TRBV2|-
TGTGCCAGCAGGCCTAATACTGGACAGGGAATCTATGGCTACACCTTC
CASRPNTGQGIYGYTF
>TRBJ2-2|TRBD1|TRBV5-1|-
TGCGCCAGCAGCTGGACAGGCACCGGGGAGCTGTTTTTT
CASSWTGTGELFF
>TRBJ2-1|-|TRBV6-1|-
TGTGCCAGCAGTGAACCCCGAGGGAGCCTCGAGCAGTTCTTC
CASSEPRGSLEQFF
>TRBJ1-1|TRBD1|TRBV7-3|-
TGTGCCAGCAGCTCCGCCGGACAGGGGAAGGGCACTGAAGCTTTCTTT
CASSSAGQGKGTEAFF
>TRBJ1-2|TRBD1|TRBV10-3|-
TGTGCCATCAGCCAGGACAGGGACTATGGCTACACCTTC
CAISQDRDYGYTF
>TRBJ2-7|TRBD2|TRBV5-8|-
TGTGCCAGCAGCCTAGGCGGGAGCTCCTACGAGCAGTACTTC
CASSLGGSSYEQYF
>TRBJ2-1|-|TRBV27|few
TGTGCCAGCAGTTTTTCCGACTCCCTTTACGGTGAGCAGTTCTTC
CASSFSDSLYGEQFF
>TRBJ2-3|TRBD2|TRBV2|-
TGTGCCAGCAGTGAGAGCGGGGGCCCCACAGATACGCAGTATTTT
CASSESGGPTDTQYF
>TRBJ1-1|TRBD1|TRBV7-9|-
TGTGCCAGCAGCTTCCAACAGGGGGCCAACACTGAAGCTTTCTTT
CASSFQQGANTEAFF
>TRBJ1-6|-|TRBV7-8|-
TGTGCCAGCAGCCCCGGGCCCGCTACAGGTTTGAATTCACCCCTCCACTTT
CASSPGPATGLNSPLHF